What follows is one T cell receptor beta chain and its context. These data are taken from a study of T-cell memory formation after mild COVID-19. Germline V CDR1 and CDR2: GTSNPN, SVGIG (reference sequence). The V segment lost 4 bases and the J segment 8 bases; nucleotides outside the gene matches: 12. The CDR3 is 15 amino acids. MiXCR, applied by TCRdb to the 5' RACE reads, yields one record per CDR3 protein. This table holds around 80,000 distinct CDR3 sequences, approximately 14% found once. Material for sequencing was PBMCs or a T cell subset sorted from them (not recorded which). The rearrangement uses TRBV30 and TRBJ2-1; 9 positions match TRBD2. This TCR was recovered from an adult woman who had mild COVID-19 (a few samples of this study predate the infection). Cell type and time point are not known. In DNA, the CDR3 is TGTGCCTGGAATTTTGCGGGGGGGCCTTTTGATGAGCAGTTCTTC. As protein: CAWNFAGGPFDEQFF.